Listed here are 20 T cell receptor beta chains from one sample, sequenced in a study of T cells in Graves' hyperthyroidism and ophthalmopathy. RNA transcripts yielded amplified TCR beta CDR3 regions. Researchers ran a first-round RT-PCR on the TCR CDR3 using the HTBI primer set. One entry per CDR3 protein, called by TCRdb with MiXCR from the multiplex PCR reads. The repertoire holds 490,000 or so distinct CDR3 sequences, about 16% seen once, with less than 30% in the top ten. What was sequenced was blood. Every receptor here comes from a woman in her thirties with Graves' ophthalmopathy.

A few counts support this clonotype. The CDR3 DNA reads TGTGCCACCAGACCGGACATTTCCGGGGAGCTGTTTTTT. As protein: CATRPDISGELFF. The chain joins TRBV6-4 to TRBJ2-2; D may be TRBD1 (5 bases). The CDR3 loop spans 13 amino acids. The V end was cut by 10 bases, the J end by 6 bases, with 15 bases between. From germline, CDR1 is MRHNA and CDR2 SNTAGT.

This clonotype was recorded many times. V usage is TRBV5-6 and J usage is TRBJ2-5; unclear D gene. This CDR3 comprises 14 residues. Germline values: CDR1 SGHDT, CDR2 YYEEEE. The V end was cut by 4 bases, the J end by 4 bases, with 14 bases between. CDR3 region: CASSPQTPPETQYF. In DNA form, the CDR3 reads TGTGCCAGCAGCCCGCAGACTCCTCCAGAGACCCAGTACTTC.

J is TRBJ2-2 and V is TRBV20-1, with D possibly TRBD1 on 6 matching bases. V lost 0 bases and J lost 5, with 10 bases in between. The germline gives CDR1 DFQATT, CDR2 SNEGSKA (reference sequence). The CDR3 totals 14 residues. The CDR3 reads CSARDVRGTGELFF. The CDR3 bases are TGCAGTGCTAGAGATGTAAGGGGGACCGGGGAGCTGTTTTTT.

The chain uses TRBV19 and TRBJ2-3; TRBD2 matches 9 bases. Per the germline V gene, CDR1 is LNHDA and CDR2 is SQIVND (reference sequence). J was trimmed by 4 bases and V by 11 bases; bases with no gene match: 10. The CDR3 has 14 residues. CDR3 sequence reads: CAAAAGGRADTQYF. The DNA of the CDR3 is TGTGCCGCAGCGGCGGGAGGGCGTGCAGATACGCAGTATTTT.

This clonotype was seen more than once but under ten times. The chain employs TRBV10-3 and TRBJ1-2; D unresolved. Trimming removed 5 bases from V and 3 bases from J, with 31 bases in between. The CDR3 loop spans 20 amino acids. Germline loops: CDR1 ENHRY, CDR2 SYGVKD. The CDR3 loop is CAISFPGWSSGSGSDYGYTF. CDR3 nucleotide sequence: TGTGCCATCAGTTTCCCCGGGTGGTCCTCGGGGTCAGGATCGGACTATGGCTACACCTTC.

The chain uses TRBV5-5 and TRBJ2-2; weak D call: TRBD2 (6 bases). CDR1 is SGHKS and CDR2 is YYEKEE in the germline V gene (reference sequence). The CDR3 extends over 16 amino acids. V dropped 4 bases and J dropped 5 bases, with 18 bases sitting between them. CDR3 DNA sequence: TGTGCCAGCAGCAGGACAAGGGGCGCGGGGACCGGGGAGCTGTTTTTT. Protein product: CASSRTRGAGTGELFF.

This clonotype was seen a handful of times. This chain links TRBV4-2 with TRBJ2-1; no clear D gene. This CDR3 has 14 amino acids. The germline V gene encodes CDR1 LGHNA and CDR2 YNFKEQ. Trimming pared 0 bases from V and 6 bases from J, leaving 9 bases between. CDR3 residues: CASSQDLGPNEQFF. CDR3 sequence (DNA): TGTGCCAGCAGCCAAGACCTAGGGCCCAATGAGCAGTTCTTC.

The gene calls are TRBV9 and TRBJ2-2, with TRBD2 matching over 8 bases. This CDR3 comprises 15 residues. Germline V lookup: CDR1 SGDLS, CDR2 YYNGEE. J lost 7 bases, V lost 3 bases, and 8 bases had no gene match. The CDR3 bases are TGTGCCAGCAGCGCCGGGAGGGCTCTGGTCGGGGAGCTGTTTTTT. Amino acids: CASSAGRALVGELFF.

This clonotype occurred many times. The rearrangement links TRBV6-1 to TRBJ2-7; 9 bases agree with TRBD1. The germline gives CDR1 MNHNS, CDR2 SASEGT. The CDR3 length is 12 residues. J was trimmed by 3 bases and V by 6 bases; bases with no gene match: 0. The CDR3 region is CASRGQGYEQYF. DNA of the CDR3: TGTGCCAGCAGGGGACAGGGCTACGAGCAGTACTTC.

Turning to this clonotype: A much bigger clone sits one base away, suggesting this may be a read error. The chain joins TRBV6-2 or TRBV6-3 to TRBJ2-1; D unresolved. Germline CDR1 is MNHEY and CDR2 is SVGEGT. The CDR3 runs 13 residues. CDR3 protein: CAISESRDNEQSF. As DNA, the CDR3 is TGTGCCATCAGTGAGTCTCGCGACAATGAGCAGTCCTTC.

This chain links TRBV12-3 or TRBV12-4 with TRBJ1-5; tentatively, D is TRBD1 (6 bases). V was trimmed by 6 bases and J by 0 bases, leaving 18 bases between them. The CDR3 loop spans 17 amino acids. CDR3 DNA sequence: TGTGCCAGCAGCTCAACGGGACAACTATATAGCAATCAGCCCCAGCATTTT. This translates into CASSSTGQLYSNQPQHF.

This clonotype was counted ten times or more. V is TRBV19 and J is TRBJ1-4; D is unresolved. The CDR3 has 14 amino acids. V lost 4 bases to trimming and J lost 7 bases, with 13 bases between them. The germline CDR1 and CDR2 sequences are LNHDA and SQIVND (reference sequence). The CDR3 DNA reads as TGTGCCAGTAGTACGAGGACGACGAGTGAAAAACTGTTTTTT. This sequence encodes CASSTRTTSEKLFF. The whole variable domain, remainder taken from reference TRBV19 and TRBJ1-4, is DGGITQSPKYLFRKEGQNVTLSCEQNLNHDAMYWYRQDPGQGLRLIYYSQIVNDFQKGDIAEGYSVSREKKESFPLTVTSAQKNPTAFYLCASSTRTTSEKLFFGSGTQLSVL.

This clonotype was detected ten times or more. This sequence joins TRBV13 and TRBJ2-5, with no clear D. Per germline, CDR1 PRHDT and CDR2 FYEKMQ (reference sequence). Between the trimmed V and J ends, which lost 5 bases and 5 bases, there was a span of 9 bases. This CDR3 spans 12 amino acids. The CDR3 protein is CASSRFLETQYF. CDR3 bases: TGTGCCAGCAGCCGATTCTTGGAGACCCAGTACTTC.

This clonotype was found many times. The chain employs TRBV5-1 and TRBJ2-7; D may be TRBD2 (5 bases). V lost 2 bases to trimming and J lost 1 base, with 10 bases between them. Per germline, CDR1 SGHRS and CDR2 YFSETQ. CDR3 length: 14 residues. In DNA, the CDR3 is TGCGCCAGCAGCTTCCCCACGGGATCCTACGAGCAGTACTTC. It yields the protein CASSFPTGSYEQYF. Complete variable domain (other parts from reference TRBV5-1 and TRBJ2-7): KAGVTQTPRYLIKTRGQQVTLSCSPISGHRSVSWYQQTPGQGLQFLFEYFSETQRNKGNFPGRFSGRQFSNSRSEMNVSTLELGDSALYLCASSFPTGSYEQYFGPGTRLTVT.

This clonotype showed up many times. The chain links TRBV6-1 to TRBJ2-7; no firm D call. V was pared by 10 bases and J by 2 bases, with 9 bases between. Germline CDR1 and CDR2: MNHNS and SASEGT. This CDR3 comprises 11 residues. The CDR3 protein is CAIDTTYEQYF. The CDR3 region has the DNA TGTGCCATAGACACTACCTACGAGCAGTACTTC.

The V call is TRBV28, the J call TRBJ2-1; 9 bases line up with TRBD2. The J segment lost 8 bases and the V segment lost 3 bases, leaving 8 bases of the junction unmatched. There are 15 residues in the CDR3. Germline CDR1 MDHEN, CDR2 SYDVKM. The DNA for the CDR3 is TGTGCCAGCAGTTTGGGCGGGAGGGCCGGGGATGAGCAGTTCTTC. Protein sequence: CASSLGGRAGDEQFF.

This clonotype was picked up a small number of times. The chain employs TRBV19 and TRBJ1-5, with D perhaps TRBD1 (5 bases). Germline V gives CDR1 LNHDA, CDR2 SQIVND (reference sequence). The CDR3 extends over 19 amino acids. The germline V and J ends were trimmed by 3 bases and 2 bases, with 23 bases remaining between them. The CDR3 sequence is CASSIKTPTTVGGNQPQHF. The CDR3 region has the DNA TGTGCCAGTAGTATTAAAACTCCGACGACAGTGGGTGGCAATCAGCCCCAGCATTTT.

This clonotype was recorded a few times. The chain uses TRBV7-3 and TRBJ2-1; 10 bases fit TRBD2. The CDR3 has 15 residues. Germline V lookup: CDR1 SGHTA, CDR2 FQGTGA. V lost 5 bases to trimming and J lost 5 bases; unmatched junction nucleotides: 6. The CDR3 region is CASSPWTSGHNEQFF. CDR3 nucleotide sequence: TGTGCCAGCAGCCCCTGGACTAGCGGTCACAATGAGCAGTTCTTC. The full variable domain, in which reference TRBV7-3 and TRBJ2-1 provide the parts outside the CDR3, is GAGVSQTPSNKVTEKGKYVELRCDPISGHTALYWYRQSLGQGPEFLIYFQGTGAADDSGLPNDRFFAVRPEGSVSTLKIQRTERGDSAVYLCASSPWTSGHNEQFFGPGTRLTVL.

About this clonotype: A much more abundant neighbour one base away suggests this may be a read error. The chain's CDR3 is CTSSYPGQEYNEQFF. The CDR3 nucleotides are TGTACCAGCAGTTATCCGGGACAGGAGTACAATGAGCAGTTCTTC. The chain recombines TRBV12-3 or TRBV12-4 with TRBJ2-1, with 8 bases that match TRBD1. This CDR3 has 15 amino acids.

This clonotype turned up a few times. The rearrangement uses TRBV18 and TRBJ1-2; TRBD1 might be the D (6 bases). Germline-derived CDR1 and CDR2 are KGHSH and LQKENI. The ends were cut back, 3 bases at V and 6 bases at J, with 14 bases in the middle. The CDR3 is 14 amino acids. Written as DNA, the CDR3 is TGTGCCAGCTCACCGTCGACAGGACAACATGGCTACACCTTC. Protein product: CASSPSTGQHGYTF.